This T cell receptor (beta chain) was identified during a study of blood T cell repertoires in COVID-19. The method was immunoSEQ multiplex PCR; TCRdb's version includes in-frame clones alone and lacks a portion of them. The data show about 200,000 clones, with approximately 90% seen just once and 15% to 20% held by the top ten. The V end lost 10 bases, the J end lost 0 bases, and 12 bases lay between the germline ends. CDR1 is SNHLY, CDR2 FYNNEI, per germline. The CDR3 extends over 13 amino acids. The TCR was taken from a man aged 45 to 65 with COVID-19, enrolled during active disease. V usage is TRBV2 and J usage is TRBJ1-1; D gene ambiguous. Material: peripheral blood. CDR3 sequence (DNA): TGTGCCATCCAGAAGATCCTGAACACTGAAGCTTTCTTT. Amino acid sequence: CAIQKILNTEAFF.